The 10 T cell receptor beta chains given below trace back to one sample, sequenced in a study of blood T cell repertoires in COVID-19. Only in-frame clones appear in the TCRdb table, and some are missing; sequencing was by immunoSEQ multiplex PCR. The table includes a few hundred thousand clones, around 89% detected once. The specimen was PBMCs or T cells enriched from blood (not recorded which). These receptors all come from a man aged 25-45 years who had recovered from COVID-19.

CDR3 region: CASSLPGLAGSNEQFF. CDR3 nucleotide sequence: TGTGCCAGCAGCCTCCCGGGACTAGCGGGATCCAATGAGCAGTTCTTC. V and J are TRBV7-9 and TRBJ2-1; 13 bases are a match to TRBD2. Germline trimming cut 5 bases from V and 6 bases from J; bases unmatched to any gene: 7. Germline lookup yields CDR1 SEHNR and CDR2 FQNEAQ (reference sequence). The CDR3 sequence is 16 residues long.

The rearrangement uses TRBV15 and TRBJ2-7; 8 bases agree with TRBD2. The V segment lost 5 bases and the J segment 4 bases; nucleotides outside the gene matches: 7. Germline V lookup: CDR1 LNHNV, CDR2 YYDKDF (reference sequence). The CDR3 sequence is 14 residues long. CDR3 loop: CATSGPGGWYEQYF. The CDR3 DNA reads as TGTGCCACCAGCGGCCCGGGGGGGTGGTACGAGCAGTACTTC.

V usage is TRBV30 and J usage is TRBJ1-2; perhaps TRBD1 as D (5 bases). The length of the CDR3 is 13 residues. Trimming took 2 bases from V and 8 from J, leaving 15 bases between them. Germline lookup yields CDR1 GTSNPN and CDR2 SVGIG (reference sequence). The CDR3 protein is CAWSPPGGKGYTF. Here the CDR3 DNA reads TGTGCCTGGAGTCCCCCTGGGGGGAAGGGCTACACCTTC.

V usage is TRBV7-9 and J usage is TRBJ2-6, with 9 bases lining up with TRBD1. The V and J ends lost 5 bases and 4 bases, in that order; junction bases with no gene match: 6. Germline V gene sequence: CDR1 SEHNR, CDR2 FQNEAQ (reference sequence). The CDR3 is made up of 16 amino acids. CDR3 protein: CASSPTGGDGANVLTF. The CDR3 nucleotides are TGTGCCAGCAGCCCAACAGGGGGCGACGGGGCCAACGTCCTGACTTTC.

The chain couples TRBV5-5 to TRBJ2-5; the match to TRBD1 covers 9 bases. The V gene end was trimmed by 0 bases and the J gene end by 4 bases; junction bases not matched to a gene: 16. Germline V gene lookup returns CDR1 SGHKS and CDR2 YYEKEE (reference sequence). This CDR3 has 19 amino acids. CDR3 nucleotide sequence: TGTGCCAGCAGCTTGGACGACAGGGGGGCCGGCGGCGGAAGAGAGACCCAGTACTTC. This encodes CASSLDDRGAGGGRETQYF.

The chain carries TRBV9 and TRBJ2-7; 10 nucleotides agree with TRBD2. Looked up from germline, CDR1 is SGDLS and CDR2 is YYNGEE. The CDR3 sequence is 16 residues long. V gave up 3 bases and J gave up 2 bases; unmatched junction bases: 8. The CDR3 region is CASSAVGGLATYEQYF. The CDR3, as DNA: TGTGCCAGCAGCGCAGTGGGGGGACTAGCGACCTACGAGCAGTACTTC.

Here the CDR3 reads CASSLRQGVRDTQYF. The CDR3 DNA sequence: TGTGCCAGCAGTCTAAGACAGGGGGTGAGGGATACGCAGTATTTT. The chain employs TRBV28 and TRBJ2-3; 9 bases line up with TRBD1. The germline V gene encodes CDR1 MDHEN and CDR2 SYDVKM. The CDR3 length is 15 residues. Germline trimming cut 5 bases from V and 6 bases from J; bases unmatched to any gene: 9.

V and J are TRBV18 and TRBJ1-5; D is perhaps TRBD1 (5 bases). Deletions cut 1 base from V and 0 bases from J, with 7 bases between. CDR1 is KGHSH, CDR2 LQKENI, per germline. CDR3 length: 15 amino acids. CDR3 in amino acids: CASSPRTGSNQPQHF. The CDR3 coding sequence is TGTGCCAGCTCACCACGCACAGGTAGCAATCAGCCCCAGCATTTT.

A word on this clone: Germline is not matched at one junction end, which may reflect a read error. Additional DNA sequences in this sample encode the identical CDR3. The V gene is TRBV7-2, the J gene TRBJ2-2; a weak D match, TRBD2 (5 bases). CDR3 length: 14 residues. Germline V gene lookup returns CDR1 SGHTA and CDR2 FQGNSA. The CDR3 region is CASSLGLATGELFF. DNA of the CDR3: TGTGCCAGCAGCTTAGGGCTAGCCACCGGGGAGCTGTTTTTC.

This chain connects TRBV4-2 to TRBJ1-2, with TRBD1 identical over 7 bases. Unmatched junction bases numbered 4, after V lost 0 bases and J lost 0 bases. Germline loops: CDR1 LGHNA, CDR2 YNFKEQ. This CDR3 spans 16 amino acids. The DNA of the CDR3 is TGTGCCAGCAGCCAAGAAGGAGACAGGGCTAACTATGGCTACACCTTC. Residues: CASSQEGDRANYGYTF.